This T cell receptor beta chain was documented in a study of T cell changes during pregnancy in multiple sclerosis. Produced via immunoSEQ multiplex PCR; TCRdb's table is partial and in-frame only. This sample has 27,000 or so clones; about nine tenths occur once, and the top ten carry 8.3%. This clonotype was sampled from a female donor with multiple sclerosis, enrolled in a pregnancy study. Sequenced here: CD8+ T cells from peripheral blood mononuclear cells, sampled in the second trimester of pregnancy.

The CDR3, as DNA: TGTGCCAGCAGTTCGGGGTTGGTCCCCTACGAGCAGTACTTC. It translates to CASSSGLVPYEQYF. The chain has TRBV6-5 and TRBJ2-7, with TRBD2 as a possible D gene (5 bases). Germline-derived CDR1 and CDR2 are MNHEY and SVGAGI. The length of the CDR3 is 14 residues. Between the trimmed V and J ends, which lost 4 bases and 2 bases, there was a span of 12 bases.